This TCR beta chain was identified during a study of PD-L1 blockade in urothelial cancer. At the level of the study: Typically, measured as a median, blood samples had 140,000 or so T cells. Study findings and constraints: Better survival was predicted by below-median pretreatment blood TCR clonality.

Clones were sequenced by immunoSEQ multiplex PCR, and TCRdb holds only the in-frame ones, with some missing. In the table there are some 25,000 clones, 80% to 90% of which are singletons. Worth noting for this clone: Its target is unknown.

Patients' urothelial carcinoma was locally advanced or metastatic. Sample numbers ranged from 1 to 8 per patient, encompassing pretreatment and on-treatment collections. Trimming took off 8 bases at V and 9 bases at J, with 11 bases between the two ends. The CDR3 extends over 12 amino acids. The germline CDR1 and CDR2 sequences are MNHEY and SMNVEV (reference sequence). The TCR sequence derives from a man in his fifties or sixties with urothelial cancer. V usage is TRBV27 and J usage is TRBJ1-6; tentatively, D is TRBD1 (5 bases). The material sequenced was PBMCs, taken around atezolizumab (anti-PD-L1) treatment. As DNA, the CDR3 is TGTGCCAGCCGTGGAGGGGCTTCACCCCTCCACTTT. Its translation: CASRGGASPLHF.